This T cell receptor beta chain was captured in a study of cytomegalovirus exposure and HLA in healthy donors. Overall study findings and caveats: Most TCR sequences were uncommon, yet certain public TCRs appeared in many donors. A few chains linked to CMV were shown in vitro to be specific for CMV antigens. The TCR clusters that emerged in the first cohort tended, a later analysis found, to co-occur in the roughly 110 validation repertoires.

Only in-frame clones appear in the TCRdb table, and some are missing; sequencing was by immunoSEQ multiplex PCR. Of 55,000 to 65,000 clones listed, about 96% are singletons. V shed 4 bases, J shed 12 bases, and the junction held 10 bases outside the gene matches. Germline CDR1 is SGHRS and CDR2 is YFSETQ. This CDR3 region has 12 residues. In regard to this clone: The antigen is unknown.

Sequencing was done on a sample of PBMCs. The receptor was isolated from a man aged 18 to 30 in good health and CMV-seronegative. V gene TRBV5-1 combines with J gene TRBJ2-7; 7 nucleotides line up with TRBD2. The chain's CDR3 is CASSREVGKSYF. The CDR3 DNA reads TGCGCCAGCAGCCGGGAGGTGGGGAAGTCGTACTTC. Looking up the rest from reference TRBV5-1 and TRBJ2-7 gives the full variable domain: KAGVTQTPRYLIKTRGQQVTLSCSPISGHRSVSWYQQTPGQGLQFLFEYFSETQRNKGNFPGRFSGRQFSNSRSEMNVSTLELGDSALYLCASSREVGKSYFGPGTRLTVT.